This is a list of T cell receptor beta chains from one sample in a study of PD-L1 blockade in urothelial cancer. TCRdb's table, derived via immunoSEQ multiplex PCR, lists solely in-frame clones and lacks some. The sample has tens of thousands of clones, 75% to 85% seen once; the top ten hold 1.5% to 2%. The starting material was PBMCs, obtained around atezolizumab (anti-PD-L1) treatment. These receptors were taken from a man aged 50 to 59 with urothelial cancer. Each CDR3 is given with its conserved first and last residue.

V | CDR3
TRBV29-1 | CSVTGLAGPWNEQFF
TRBV20-1 | CSAQIQETQYF
TRBV27 | CASGPLGDSEGEQFF
TRBV18 | CASEGQQNTEAFF
TRBV21-1 | CASSKESGLNTEAFF
TRBV9 | CASSPMRLAGADEQFF
TRBV13 | CASSEPGQGNTEAFF
TRBV7-7 | CASSLAPGGETQYF
TRBV7-3 | CASSLTGRRGSETQYF
TRBV5-1 | CASQFKQGRSDTEAFF
TRBV29-1 | CSVEDQYGGKADTQYF